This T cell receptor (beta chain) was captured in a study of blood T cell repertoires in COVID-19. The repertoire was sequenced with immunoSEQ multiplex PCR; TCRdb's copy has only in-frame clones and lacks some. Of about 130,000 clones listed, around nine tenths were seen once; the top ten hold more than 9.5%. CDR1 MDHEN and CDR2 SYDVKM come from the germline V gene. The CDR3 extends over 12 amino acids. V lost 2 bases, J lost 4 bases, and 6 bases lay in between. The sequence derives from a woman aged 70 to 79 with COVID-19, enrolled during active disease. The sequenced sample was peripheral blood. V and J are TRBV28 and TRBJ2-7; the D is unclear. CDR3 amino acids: CASSLTVYEQYF. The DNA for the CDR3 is TGTGCCAGCAGTTTAACGGTTTACGAGCAGTACTTC.